The clone carrying this T cell receptor beta chain was seen more than once but under ten times. Antigen specificity is unknown. The germline V gene has CDR1 DFQATT and CDR2 SNEGSKA (reference sequence). V was clipped by 2 bases and J by 7 bases; unmatched bases: 11. The CDR3 is 15 amino acids. Using its own MiXCR run on the 5' RACE reads, TCRdb lists one record per CDR3 protein. The table has hundreds of thousands of distinct CDR3 sequences, roughly a quarter seen once. The sample originates from a study of CD8 T cells in ankylosing spondylitis. Points from the study as a whole: Blood of patients with ankylosing spondylitis appeared to be characterized by a TCR beta motif of roughly eight highly homologous variants.

The gene calls are TRBV20-1 and TRBJ1-5, with 7 bases identical to TRBD1. The sequencing input was blood, either unsorted or a sorted T cell fraction (not recorded which). This sequence originates from a male donor with ankylosing spondylitis. The CDR3 loop is CSARRLGGEYQPQHF. The CDR3 DNA sequence: TGCAGTGCTAGACGACTAGGGGGCGAATACCAGCCCCAGCATTTT.